This TCR beta chain comes out of a study of blood T cell repertoires in COVID-19. Across the study: Specimens from acute and convalescent COVID-19 originated in the United States, Italy and Spain. T cells, B-cell-depleted T cells, or PBMCs provided the cDNA or gDNA that served as material.

After removal of 3 bases from V and 4 bases from J, the junction contained 9 bases not matched to a gene. Germline lookup yields CDR1 SGDLS and CDR2 YYNGEE. This CDR3 is 16 amino acids long. Per the study methods: Estimation of nucleated cell counts was performed using reference gene primer amplification. Here immunoSEQ multiplex PCR was the method, and the copy in TCRdb shows in-frame clones only, minus some. Clone size and V and J calls were adopted from that table, with D and trimming inferred from the DNA. The table records some 80,000 clones, about four fifths of them present only once. Input material: peripheral blood. The chain employs TRBV9 and TRBJ2-1; TRBD1 matches 8 bases. This sequence was found in a woman of 80 years or more with active or convalescent COVID-19. The CDR3 DNA is TGTGCCAGCAGCGGAGGTTGGCAGGGGGCTTACAATGAGCAGTTCTTC. It translates to CASSGGWQGAYNEQFF.